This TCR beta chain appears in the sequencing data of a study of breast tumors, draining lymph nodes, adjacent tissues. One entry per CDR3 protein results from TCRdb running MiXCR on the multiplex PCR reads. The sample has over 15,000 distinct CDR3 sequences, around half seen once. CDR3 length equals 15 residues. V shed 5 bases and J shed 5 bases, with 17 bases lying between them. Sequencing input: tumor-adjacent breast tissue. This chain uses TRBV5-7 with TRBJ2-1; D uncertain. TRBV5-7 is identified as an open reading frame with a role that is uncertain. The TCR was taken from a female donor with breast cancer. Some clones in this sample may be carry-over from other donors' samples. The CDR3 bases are TGTGCCAGCAGTATCCGGGCGCAAACCAACAATGAGCAGTTCTTC. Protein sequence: CASSIRAQTNNEQFF.